A selection of T cell receptor beta chains follows, all from one sample in a study of cytomegalovirus exposure and HLA in healthy donors. Repertoires were generated with immunoSEQ multiplex PCR, while TCRdb's copy carries only in-frame clones and drops some. The sample includes about 150,000 clones, about three quarters of them seen just once. The sequencing sample was made of PBMCs. These receptors were obtained from a young man in good health and CMV-seronegative. Each CDR3 is given with its conserved first and last residue. Fields, in order: J gene, V gene, CDR3 length, CDR3 protein.

j_call: -
v_call: TRBV7-2
cdr3_length: 16
cdr3_aa: CASSSDGGDWSYEQYF

j_call: TRBJ2-2
v_call: TRBV6-4
cdr3_length: 15
cdr3_aa: CASARTSVNTGELFF

j_call: TRBJ2-1
v_call: TRBV4-2
cdr3_length: 17
cdr3_aa: CASSQDTALASSNEQFF

j_call: TRBJ2-3
v_call: TRBV6-1
cdr3_length: 14
cdr3_aa: CAIAPAGSTDTQYF

j_call: TRBJ2-1
v_call: TRBV30
cdr3_length: 13
cdr3_aa: CAWMGGRVGRKFF

j_call: TRBJ1-1
v_call: TRBV9
cdr3_length: 13
cdr3_aa: CASSLRRGTEAFF

j_call: TRBJ1-1
v_call: TRBV18
cdr3_length: 15
cdr3_aa: CASSPRILQNTEAFF

j_call: TRBJ1-2
v_call: TRBV7-8
cdr3_length: 15
cdr3_aa: CASSLRRDQNYGYTF

j_call: TRBJ1-5
v_call: TRBV11-2
cdr3_length: 13
cdr3_aa: CASSLDGNQPQHF

j_call: TRBJ1-4
v_call: TRBV16
cdr3_length: 14
cdr3_aa: CASSPPTGAGKLFF

j_call: -
v_call: TRBV10-2
cdr3_length: 17
cdr3_aa: CASSEWRTSGSPYEQYF

j_call: TRBJ1-1
v_call: TRBV30
cdr3_length: 13
cdr3_aa: CAWTGHSDTEAFF

j_call: TRBJ2-7
v_call: TRBV11-2
cdr3_length: 15
cdr3_aa: CASSPAGTSGIIPYF

j_call: TRBJ1-2
v_call: TRBV7-6
cdr3_length: 13
cdr3_aa: CASSLTTDYGYTF

j_call: TRBJ2-7
v_call: TRBV28
cdr3_length: 13
cdr3_aa: CASSGDKTYEQYF

j_call: TRBJ2-7
v_call: TRBV7-2
cdr3_length: 14
cdr3_aa: CASSWTGATYEQYF

j_call: TRBJ2-7
v_call: TRBV6-1
cdr3_length: 15
cdr3_aa: CASSDPVGGVSEQYF

j_call: TRBJ2-2
v_call: TRBV4-1
cdr3_length: 15
cdr3_aa: CASSQDLRGTGELFF

j_call: TRBJ2-2
v_call: TRBV19
cdr3_length: 16
cdr3_aa: CASSISTVSNTGELFF

j_call: TRBJ1-5
v_call: TRBV12-5
cdr3_length: 13
cdr3_aa: CASGSDTASPQHF

j_call: TRBJ2-7
v_call: TRBV11-2
cdr3_length: 17
cdr3_aa: CASSSSHPGVLGYEQYF

j_call: TRBJ2-2
v_call: TRBV7-7
cdr3_length: 18
cdr3_aa: CASSLAPGTGEGTGELFF

j_call: TRBJ1-5
v_call: TRBV28
cdr3_length: 16
cdr3_aa: CASSLPGGMGNQPQHF

j_call: TRBJ2-6
v_call: TRBV19
cdr3_length: 21
cdr3_aa: CASSIDAFRTGGANGANVLTF

j_call: TRBJ2-7
v_call: TRBV10-2
cdr3_length: 16
cdr3_aa: CASSELYRTGWGEQYF

j_call: TRBJ1-2
v_call: TRBV4-3
cdr3_length: 15
cdr3_aa: CASSQVGEAIYGYTF

j_call: TRBJ1-2
v_call: TRBV15
cdr3_length: 15
cdr3_aa: CATSRAGQSYSGYTF

j_call: TRBJ2-3
v_call: TRBV7-9
cdr3_length: 15
cdr3_aa: CASSLGASIADTQYF

j_call: TRBJ2-5
v_call: TRBV29-1
cdr3_length: 14
cdr3_aa: CSVVRLAGGQTQYF

j_call: TRBJ2-3
v_call: TRBV30
cdr3_length: 16
cdr3_aa: CAWSVWRGFSTDTQYF

j_call: TRBJ2-1
v_call: TRBV19
cdr3_length: 14
cdr3_aa: CASSDRGSVDEQFF

j_call: TRBJ2-1
v_call: TRBV7-7
cdr3_length: 13
cdr3_aa: CASSLSPGKEQFF

j_call: TRBJ1-5
v_call: TRBV30
cdr3_length: 18
cdr3_aa: CAWSGGTGGAGGNQPQHF